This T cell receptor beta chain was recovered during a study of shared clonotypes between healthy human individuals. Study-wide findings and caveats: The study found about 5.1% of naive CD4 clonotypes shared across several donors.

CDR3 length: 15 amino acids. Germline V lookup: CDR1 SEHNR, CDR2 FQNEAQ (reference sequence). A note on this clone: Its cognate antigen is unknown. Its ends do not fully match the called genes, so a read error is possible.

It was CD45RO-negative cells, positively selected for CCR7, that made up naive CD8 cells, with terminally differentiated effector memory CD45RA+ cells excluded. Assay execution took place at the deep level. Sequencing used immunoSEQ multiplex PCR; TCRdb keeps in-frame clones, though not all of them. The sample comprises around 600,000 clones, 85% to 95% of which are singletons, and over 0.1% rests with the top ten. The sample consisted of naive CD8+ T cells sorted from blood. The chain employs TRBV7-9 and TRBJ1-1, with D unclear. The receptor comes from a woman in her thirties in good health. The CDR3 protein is CASSLASSANSEAFF. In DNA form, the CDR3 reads TGTGCCAGCAGCTTAGCCTCTTCAGCGAACTCTGAAGCTTTCTTT.